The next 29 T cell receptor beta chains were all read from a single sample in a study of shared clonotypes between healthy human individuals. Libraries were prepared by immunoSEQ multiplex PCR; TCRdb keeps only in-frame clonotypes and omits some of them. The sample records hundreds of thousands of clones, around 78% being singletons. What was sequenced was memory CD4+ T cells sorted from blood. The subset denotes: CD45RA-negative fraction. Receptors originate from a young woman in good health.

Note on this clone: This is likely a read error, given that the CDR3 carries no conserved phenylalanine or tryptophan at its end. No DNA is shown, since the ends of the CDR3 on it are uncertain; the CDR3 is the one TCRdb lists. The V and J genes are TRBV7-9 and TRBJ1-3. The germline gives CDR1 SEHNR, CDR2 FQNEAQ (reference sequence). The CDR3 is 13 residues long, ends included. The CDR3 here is CASSLAPEEGPTY.

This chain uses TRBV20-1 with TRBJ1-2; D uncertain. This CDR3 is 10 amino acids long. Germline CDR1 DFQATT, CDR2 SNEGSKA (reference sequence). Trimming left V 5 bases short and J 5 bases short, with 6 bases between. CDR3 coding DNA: TGCAGTGCTTTTCATTATGGCTACACCTTC. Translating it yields CSAFHYGYTF.

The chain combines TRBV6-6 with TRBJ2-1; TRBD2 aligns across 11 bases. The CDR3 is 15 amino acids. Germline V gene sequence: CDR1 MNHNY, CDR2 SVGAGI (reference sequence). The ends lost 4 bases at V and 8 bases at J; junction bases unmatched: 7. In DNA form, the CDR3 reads TGTGCCAGCAGTTCTAGCGGGAGGAGGGGCCATGAGCAGTTCTTC. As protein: CASSSSGRRGHEQFF.

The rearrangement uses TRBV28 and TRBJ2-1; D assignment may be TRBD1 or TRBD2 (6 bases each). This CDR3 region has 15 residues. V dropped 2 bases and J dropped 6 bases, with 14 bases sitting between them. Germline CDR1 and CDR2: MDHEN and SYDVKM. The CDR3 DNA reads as TGTGCCAGCAGTTTAAGGGGGGCCGGAGGCAATGAGCAGTTCTTC. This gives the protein CASSLRGAGGNEQFF. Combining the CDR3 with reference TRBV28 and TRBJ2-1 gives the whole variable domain DVKVTQSSRYLVKRTGEKVFLECVQDMDHENMFWYRQDPGLGLRLIYFSYDVKMKEKGDIPEGYSVSREKKERFSLILESASTNQTSMYLCASSLRGAGGNEQFFGPGTRLTVL.

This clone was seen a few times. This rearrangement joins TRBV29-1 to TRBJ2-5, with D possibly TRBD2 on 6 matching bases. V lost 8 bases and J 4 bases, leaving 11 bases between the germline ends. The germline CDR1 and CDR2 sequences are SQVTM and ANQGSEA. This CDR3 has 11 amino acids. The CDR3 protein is CSLTRGETQYF. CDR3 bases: TGCAGCCTGACTAGGGGAGAGACCCAGTACTTC.

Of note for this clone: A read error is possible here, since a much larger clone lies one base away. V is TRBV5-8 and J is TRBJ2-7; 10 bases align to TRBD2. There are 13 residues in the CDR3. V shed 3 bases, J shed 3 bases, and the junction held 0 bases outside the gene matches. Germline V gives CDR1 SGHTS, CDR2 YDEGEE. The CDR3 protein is CASSSSGSYEQYF. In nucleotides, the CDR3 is TGTGCCAGCAGCTCTAGCGGGAGCTACGAGCAGTACTTC.

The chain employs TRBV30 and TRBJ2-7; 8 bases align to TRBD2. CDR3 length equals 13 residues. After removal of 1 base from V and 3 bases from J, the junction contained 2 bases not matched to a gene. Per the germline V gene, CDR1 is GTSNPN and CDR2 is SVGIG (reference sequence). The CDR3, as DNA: TGTGCCTGGAGTGAACTAGCGGTCTACGAGCAGTACTTC. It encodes CAWSELAVYEQYF.

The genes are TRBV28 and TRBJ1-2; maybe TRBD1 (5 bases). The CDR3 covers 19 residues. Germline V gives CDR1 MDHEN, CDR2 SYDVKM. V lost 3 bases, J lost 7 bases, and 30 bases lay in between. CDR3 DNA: TGTGCCAGCAGTTTTAGTATGGGTGGCAGGGTAAGGTTGGACTTTGGCTACACCTTC. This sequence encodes CASSFSMGGRVRLDFGYTF.

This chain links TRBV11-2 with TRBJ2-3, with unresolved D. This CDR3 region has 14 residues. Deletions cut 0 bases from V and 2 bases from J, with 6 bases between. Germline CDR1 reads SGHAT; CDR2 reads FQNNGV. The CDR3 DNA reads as TGTGCCAGCAGCTTAGAATCAACCACAGATACGCAGTATTTT. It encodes CASSLESTTDTQYF.

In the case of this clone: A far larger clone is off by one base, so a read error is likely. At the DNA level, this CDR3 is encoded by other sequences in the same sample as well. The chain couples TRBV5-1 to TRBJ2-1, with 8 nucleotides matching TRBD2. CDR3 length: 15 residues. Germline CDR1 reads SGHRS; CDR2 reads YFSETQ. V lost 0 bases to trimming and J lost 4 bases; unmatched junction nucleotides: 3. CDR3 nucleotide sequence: TGCGCCAGCAGCTTGGCGTCTAGCGGGTACAATGAGCAGTTCTTC. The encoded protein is CASSLASSGYNEQFF.

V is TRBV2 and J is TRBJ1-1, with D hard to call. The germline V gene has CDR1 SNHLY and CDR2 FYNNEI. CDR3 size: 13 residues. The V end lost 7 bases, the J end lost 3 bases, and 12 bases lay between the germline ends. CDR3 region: CASIRMLDTEAFF. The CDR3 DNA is TGTGCCAGCATTCGGATGTTGGACACTGAAGCTTTCTTT.

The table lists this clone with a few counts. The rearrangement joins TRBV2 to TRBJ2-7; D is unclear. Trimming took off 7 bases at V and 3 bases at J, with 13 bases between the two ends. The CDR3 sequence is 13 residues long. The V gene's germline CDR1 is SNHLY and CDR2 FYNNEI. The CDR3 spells CASTGAWNYEQYF. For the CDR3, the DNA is TGTGCCAGCACGGGTGCGTGGAACTACGAGCAGTACTTC.

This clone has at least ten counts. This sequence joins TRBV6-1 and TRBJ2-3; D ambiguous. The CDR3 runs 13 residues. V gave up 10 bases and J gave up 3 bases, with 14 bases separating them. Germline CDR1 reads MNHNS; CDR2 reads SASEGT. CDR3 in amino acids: CAITRDETDTQYF. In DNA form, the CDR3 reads TGTGCCATCACGAGAGATGAGACAGATACGCAGTATTTT.

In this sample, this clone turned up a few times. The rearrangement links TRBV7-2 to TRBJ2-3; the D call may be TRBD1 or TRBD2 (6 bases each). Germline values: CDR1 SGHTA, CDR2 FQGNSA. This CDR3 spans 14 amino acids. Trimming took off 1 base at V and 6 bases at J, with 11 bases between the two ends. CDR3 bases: TGTGCCAGCAGCTTAGACCAGGGGAGGGATACGCAGTATTTT. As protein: CASSLDQGRDTQYF.

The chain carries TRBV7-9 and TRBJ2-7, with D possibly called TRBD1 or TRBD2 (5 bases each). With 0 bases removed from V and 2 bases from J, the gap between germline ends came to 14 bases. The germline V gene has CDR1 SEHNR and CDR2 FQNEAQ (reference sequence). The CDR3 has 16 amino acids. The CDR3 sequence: CASSLAQGRRAYEQYF. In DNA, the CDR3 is TGTGCCAGCAGCTTAGCGCAGGGACGACGAGCCTACGAGCAGTACTTC.

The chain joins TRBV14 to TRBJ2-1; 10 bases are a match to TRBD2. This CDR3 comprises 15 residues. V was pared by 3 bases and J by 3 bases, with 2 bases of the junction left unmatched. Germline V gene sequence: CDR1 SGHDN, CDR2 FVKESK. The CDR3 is CASSHIAGGYNEQFF. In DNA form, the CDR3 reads TGTGCCAGCAGCCATATAGCGGGAGGCTACAATGAGCAGTTCTTC.

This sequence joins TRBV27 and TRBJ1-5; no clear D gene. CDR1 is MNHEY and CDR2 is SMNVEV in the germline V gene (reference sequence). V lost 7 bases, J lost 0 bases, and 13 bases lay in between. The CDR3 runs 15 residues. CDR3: CASTLRWDSNQPQHF. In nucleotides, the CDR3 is TGTGCCAGCACCCTGCGTTGGGATAGCAATCAGCCCCAGCATTTT.

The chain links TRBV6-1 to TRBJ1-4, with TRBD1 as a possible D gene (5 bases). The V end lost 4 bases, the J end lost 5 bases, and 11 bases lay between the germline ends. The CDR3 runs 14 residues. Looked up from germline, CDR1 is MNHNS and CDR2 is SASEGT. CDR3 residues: CASSGGRRNEKLFF. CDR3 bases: TGTGCCAGCAGTGGGGGGAGACGCAATGAAAAACTGTTTTTT.

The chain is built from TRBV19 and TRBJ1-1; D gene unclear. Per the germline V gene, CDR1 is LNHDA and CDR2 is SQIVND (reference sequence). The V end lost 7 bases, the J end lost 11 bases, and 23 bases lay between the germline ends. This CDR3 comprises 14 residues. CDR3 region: CASTRFGSGKEAFF. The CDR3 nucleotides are TGTGCCAGTACCCGATTTGGCTCCGGGAAGGAGGCTTTCTTT.

The CDR3 region has the DNA TGTGCCAGTAAAGGGGGGACAGGGGGTCACCCTAGCTCCTACAATGAGCAGTTCTTC. Amino acid sequence: CASKGGTGGHPSSYNEQFF. V gene TRBV19 combines with J gene TRBJ2-1, with 11 nucleotides matching TRBD1. CDR1 LNHDA and CDR2 SQIVND come from the germline V gene (reference sequence). V gave up 7 bases and J gave up 0 bases; unmatched junction bases: 14. CDR3 length equals 19 residues.

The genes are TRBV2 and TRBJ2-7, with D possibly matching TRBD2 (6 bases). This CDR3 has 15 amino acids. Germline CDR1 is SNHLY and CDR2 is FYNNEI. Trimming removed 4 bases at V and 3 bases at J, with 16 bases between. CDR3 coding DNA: TGTGCCAGCAGTGCTTTTACTAGCAGAGTCTACGAGCAGTACTTC. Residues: CASSAFTSRVYEQYF.

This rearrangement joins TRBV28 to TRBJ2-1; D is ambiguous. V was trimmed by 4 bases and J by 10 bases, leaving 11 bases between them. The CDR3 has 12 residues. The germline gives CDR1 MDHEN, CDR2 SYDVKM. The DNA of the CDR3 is TGTGCCAGCAGTTCATTCAGAGACGAGCAGTTCTTC. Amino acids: CASSSFRDEQFF.

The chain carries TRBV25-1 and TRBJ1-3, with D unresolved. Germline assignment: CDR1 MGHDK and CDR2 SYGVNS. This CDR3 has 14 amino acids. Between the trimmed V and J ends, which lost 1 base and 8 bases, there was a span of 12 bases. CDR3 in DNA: TGTGCCAGCAGTGAATCGGGCTCTTGGCACACCATATATTTT. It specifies CASSESGSWHTIYF.

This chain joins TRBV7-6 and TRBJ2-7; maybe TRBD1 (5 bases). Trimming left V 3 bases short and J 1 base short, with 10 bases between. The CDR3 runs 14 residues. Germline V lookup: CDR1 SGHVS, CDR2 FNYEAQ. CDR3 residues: CASSFGQRSYEQYF. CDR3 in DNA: TGTGCCAGCAGCTTTGGACAAAGGTCCTACGAGCAGTACTTC.

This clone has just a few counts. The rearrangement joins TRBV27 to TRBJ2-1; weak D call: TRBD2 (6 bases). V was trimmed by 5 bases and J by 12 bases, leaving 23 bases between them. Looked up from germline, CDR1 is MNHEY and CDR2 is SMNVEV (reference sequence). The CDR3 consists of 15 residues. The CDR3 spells CASSQPGAGVLGQFF. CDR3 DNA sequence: TGTGCCAGCAGTCAACCGGGAGCCGGGGTGCTAGGGCAGTTCTTC.

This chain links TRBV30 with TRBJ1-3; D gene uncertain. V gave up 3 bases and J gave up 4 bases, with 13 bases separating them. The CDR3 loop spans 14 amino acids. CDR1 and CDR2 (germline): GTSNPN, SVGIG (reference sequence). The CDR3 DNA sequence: TGTGCCTGGAGGGGTCAATCCTCCGGAAACACCATATATTTT. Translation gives CAWRGQSSGNTIYF.

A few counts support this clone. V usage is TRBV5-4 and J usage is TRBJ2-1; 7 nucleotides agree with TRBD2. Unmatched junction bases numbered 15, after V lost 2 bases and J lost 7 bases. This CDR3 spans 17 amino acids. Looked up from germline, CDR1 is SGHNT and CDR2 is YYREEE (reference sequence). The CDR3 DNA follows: TGTGCCAGCAGCTTTTTTGCGGGAGCGGAGGTAGGGAATGAGCAGTTCTTC. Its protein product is CASSFFAGAEVGNEQFF.

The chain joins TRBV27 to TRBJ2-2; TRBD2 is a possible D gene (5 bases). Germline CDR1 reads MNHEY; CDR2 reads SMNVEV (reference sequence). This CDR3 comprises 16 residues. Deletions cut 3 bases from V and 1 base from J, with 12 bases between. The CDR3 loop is CASSFWAGRNTGELFF. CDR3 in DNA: TGTGCCAGCAGTTTTTGGGCGGGTAGGAACACCGGGGAGCTGTTTTTT.

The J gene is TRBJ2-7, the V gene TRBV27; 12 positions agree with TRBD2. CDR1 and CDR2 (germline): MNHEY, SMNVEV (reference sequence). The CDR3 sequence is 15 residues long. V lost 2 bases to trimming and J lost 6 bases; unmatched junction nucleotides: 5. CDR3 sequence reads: CASSLQGLAGIEQYF. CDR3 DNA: TGTGCCAGCAGTTTACAAGGACTAGCGGGAATCGAGCAGTACTTC.